These 25 T cell receptor beta chains were all obtained from the same sample, sequenced in a study of OX40 agonist ivuxolimab in advanced cancers. Profiled with immunoSEQ multiplex PCR; TCRdb holds only in-frame clones, not every one. This table holds 30,000 to 40,000 clones, about nine tenths found once. Sequencing was performed on CD4+ or CD8+ T cells sorted from blood, taken in a trial of the OX40 agonist ivuxolimab. Receptors were obtained from an adult with an advanced solid tumor such as melanoma, head and neck, liver or kidney cancer.

This clone was seen a few times. The CDR3 sequence: CASTDRGDNEQFF. The CDR3, as DNA: TGTGCCAGCACCGACAGGGGCGACAATGAGCAGTTCTTC. The V gene is TRBV7-9, the J gene TRBJ2-1, with TRBD1 matching 8 bases. V shed 7 bases and J 5 bases; nucleotides not matched to a gene: 4. CDR1 SEHNR and CDR2 FQNEAQ come from the germline V gene (reference sequence). This CDR3 has 13 amino acids.

The rearrangement uses TRBV4-3 and TRBJ2-3, with a weak D call TRBD1 (6 bases). The CDR3 runs 17 residues. Trimming removed 0 bases from V and 0 bases from J, with 13 bases in between. Germline-derived CDR1 and CDR2 are LGHNA and YSLEER. CDR3 coding DNA: TGCGCCAGCAGCCAAGATCTTACCCAGGGGAGCACAGATACGCAGTATTTT. This gives the protein CASSQDLTQGSTDTQYF.

This chain uses TRBV23-1 with TRBJ2-2; no firm D call. TRBV23-1 belongs to the ORF category, with a function that is uncertain. V was cut by 4 bases and J by 1 base, with 13 bases left in between. The CDR3 runs 16 residues. The CDR3 loop reads CASSPPVRMNTGELFF. The CDR3, as DNA: TGCGCCAGCAGTCCCCCGGTACGAATGAACACCGGGGAGCTGTTTTTT.

This clone has a single count. This sequence joins TRBV28 and TRBJ1-4; D uncertain. Trimming shortened V by 3 bases and J by 5 bases, and 10 bases separated the two germline ends. Germline CDR1 reads MDHEN; CDR2 reads SYDVKM. This CDR3 has 14 residues. The CDR3 spells CASSFGGPNEKLFF. CDR3 coding DNA: TGTGCCAGCAGTTTTGGCGGGCCGAATGAAAAACTGTTTTTT.

The chain has TRBV19 and TRBJ2-5, with a tentative D call TRBD2 (6 bases). Trimming shortened V by 0 bases and J by 4 bases, and 15 bases separated the two germline ends. The CDR3 covers 16 residues. Germline loops: CDR1 LNHDA, CDR2 SQIVND (reference sequence). The CDR3 DNA reads TGTGCCAGTAGTATAGATGGGGGAGGAATGTCAGAGACCCAGTACTTC. Translating it yields CASSIDGGGMSETQYF.

V gene TRBV9 combines with J gene TRBJ2-7; D not certain. Germline V gene lookup returns CDR1 SGDLS and CDR2 YYNGEE. CDR3 length: 13 residues. The V end lost 4 bases, the J end lost 7 bases, and 15 bases lay between the germline ends. The CDR3 DNA is TGTGCCAGCAGCCGCGAAATCGTTGGGGAGCAGTACTTC. It specifies CASSREIVGEQYF.

The J gene is TRBJ2-3, the V gene TRBV6-5, with 15 bases lining up with TRBD2. The CDR3 consists of 14 residues. The germline CDR1 and CDR2 sequences are MNHEY and SVGAGI. The ends lost 5 bases at V and 11 bases at J; junction bases unmatched: 5. The DNA for the CDR3 is TGTGCCAGCAGTCCGGGACTAGCGGGAGGCGTGCAGTATTTT. Encoded protein: CASSPGLAGGVQYF.

This clone was recorded only once. V and J are TRBV4-2 and TRBJ2-5, with 14 bases lining up with TRBD2. Germline-derived CDR1 and CDR2 are LGHNA and YNFKEQ. The ends lost 1 base at V and 4 bases at J; junction bases unmatched: 8. CDR3 length: 18 amino acids. The CDR3 spells CASSQGLAGGQVGETQYF. DNA for the CDR3: TGTGCCAGCAGCCAAGGACTAGCGGGGGGGCAGGTTGGAGAGACCCAGTACTTC.

This clone was recorded once. V is TRBV28 and J is TRBJ2-5; 10 bases are a match to TRBD1. This CDR3 spans 15 amino acids. Germline V gives CDR1 MDHEN, CDR2 SYDVKM. V was clipped by 2 bases and J by 5 bases; unmatched bases: 5. DNA for the CDR3: TGTGCCAGCAGTTTACCGGGACAGGGGAGGGAGACCCAGTACTTC. Its protein product is CASSLPGQGRETQYF.

The chain combines TRBV5-4 with TRBJ2-3; D could derive from TRBD1 or TRBD2 (5 bases each). Trimming removed 4 bases from V and 4 bases from J, with 16 bases in between. Germline V gives CDR1 SGHNT, CDR2 YYREEE (reference sequence). The CDR3 spans 15 residues. The CDR3 region is CASSRGPTWADTQYF. In nucleotides, the CDR3 is TGTGCCAGCAGCCGGGGACCTACCTGGGCAGATACGCAGTATTTT.

The chain combines TRBV5-6 with TRBJ2-1; D may be TRBD1 (5 bases). The V end lost 3 bases, the J end lost 8 bases, and 12 bases lay between the germline ends. The V gene's germline CDR1 is SGHDT and CDR2 YYEEEE. The CDR3 covers 13 residues. The DNA for the CDR3 is TGTGCCAGCAGCTCGGACACGATCCATGAGCAGTTCTTC. It yields the protein CASSSDTIHEQFF.

V usage is TRBV15 and J usage is TRBJ1-5; tentative D call: TRBD1 (6 bases). The CDR3 sequence is 19 residues long. Germline V gene lookup returns CDR1 LNHNV and CDR2 YYDKDF (reference sequence). Trimming removed 3 bases at V and 2 bases at J, with 23 bases between. This chain's CDR3 is CATSSSWGGGGLRNQPQHF. Written as DNA, the CDR3 is TGTGCCACCAGCAGCTCCTGGGGGGGAGGGGGACTTCGCAATCAGCCCCAGCATTTT.

V and J are TRBV7-9 and TRBJ1-5; 11 positions agree with TRBD1. Germline-derived CDR1 and CDR2 are SEHNR and FQNEAQ (reference sequence). CDR3 length equals 15 residues. The J segment lost 6 bases and the V segment lost 4 bases, leaving 5 bases of the junction unmatched. CDR3 coding DNA: TGTGCCAGCAGCTACGGACAGGGGGCGACTCAGCCCCAGCATTTT. Residues: CASSYGQGATQPQHF.

The chain carries TRBV23-1 and TRBJ2-1; D is ambiguous. TRBV23-1 is an ORF, with its function uncertain. The CDR3 totals 12 residues. V was cut by 0 bases and J by 7 bases, with 4 bases left in between. The CDR3 protein is CASSQSGNEQFF. Here the CDR3 DNA reads TGCGCCAGCAGTCAATCGGGGAATGAGCAGTTCTTC.

The rearrangement joins TRBV7-9 to TRBJ2-2, with D perhaps matching TRBD1 (6 bases). The V end lost 5 bases, the J end lost 1 base, and 11 bases lay between the germline ends. Looked up from germline, CDR1 is SEHNR and CDR2 is FQNEAQ (reference sequence). The CDR3 consists of 15 residues. The CDR3 region is CASSPWGQNTGELFF. The DNA of the CDR3 is TGTGCCAGCAGCCCCTGGGGACAGAACACCGGGGAGCTGTTTTTT.

The V gene is TRBV30, the J gene TRBJ2-1, with a tentative D call TRBD1 (6 bases). Germline CDR1 is GTSNPN and CDR2 is SVGIG (reference sequence). The CDR3 totals 16 residues. V dropped 0 bases and J dropped 0 bases, with 12 bases sitting between them. The DNA for the CDR3 is TGTGCCTGGAGTGTATCCAGGACAGACTCCTACAATGAGCAGTTCTTC. Amino acids: CAWSVSRTDSYNEQFF.

The chain recombines TRBV5-1 with TRBJ2-3; 9 bases map to TRBD2. The CDR3 runs to 15 residues. V shed 0 bases, J shed 2 bases, and the junction held 1 base outside the gene matches. The germline V gene encodes CDR1 SGHRS and CDR2 YFSETQ. CDR3 sequence (DNA): TGCGCCAGCAGCTTGGGGACTAGCGCCACAGATACGCAGTATTTT. This translates into CASSLGTSATDTQYF.

The chain links TRBV4-1 to TRBJ1-3; D might be TRBD1 (6 bases). The CDR3 length is 15 residues. Germline loops: CDR1 MGHRA, CDR2 YSYEKL. V was clipped by 0 bases and J by 2 bases, with 8 bases between them. The CDR3 DNA is TGCGCCAGCAGCCAAGAAGGGACAACTGGAAACACCATATATTTT. Its translation is CASSQEGTTGNTIYF.

The rearrangement uses TRBV5-4 and TRBJ2-5, with D tentatively TRBD1 (6 bases). CDR3 size: 13 residues. V lost 0 bases, J lost 5 bases, and 8 bases lay in between. Germline V CDR1 and CDR2: SGHNT, YYREEE (reference sequence). This CDR3 is CASSLETGETQYF. DNA for the CDR3: TGTGCCAGCAGCTTGGAAACAGGGGAGACCCAGTACTTC.

The chain links TRBV7-8 to TRBJ2-5; perhaps TRBD1 as D (5 bases). This CDR3 is built from 16 residues. Looked up from germline, CDR1 is SGHVS and CDR2 is FQNEAQ. Trimming removed 5 bases at V and 2 bases at J, with 18 bases between. The DNA of the CDR3 is TGTGCCAGCAGCCCTGGACACTACACCACACAAGAGACCCAGTACTTC. It is translated as CASSPGHYTTQETQYF.

The rearrangement links TRBV7-2 to TRBJ1-2; D not certain. CDR3 length: 15 residues. V was clipped by 2 bases and J by 6 bases, with 16 bases between them. From germline, CDR1 is SGHTA and CDR2 FQGNSA. CDR3 region: CASSLQAGPIDGYTF. DNA of the CDR3: TGTGCCAGCAGCTTACAGGCCGGGCCCATAGATGGCTACACCTTC.

The genes are TRBV6-1 and TRBJ2-7, with D possibly matching TRBD1 (5 bases). Between the trimmed V and J ends, which lost 4 bases and 9 bases, there was a span of 16 bases. CDR3 length equals 13 residues. From germline, CDR1 is MNHNS and CDR2 SASEGT. CDR3 amino acids: CASSGQLGAGQYF. In DNA form, the CDR3 reads TGTGCCAGCAGTGGACAGTTGGGCGCTGGGCAGTACTTC.

This chain links TRBV10-1 with TRBJ1-5; D unclear. Germline V gene data show CDR1 as WNHNN and CDR2 as SYGVQD (reference sequence). The V and J ends lost 2 bases and 9 bases respectively, with 11 bases between them. The CDR3 has 13 residues. The CDR3 nucleotides are TGCGCCAGCAGTGAGGGGCCGTTCATGCCCCAGCATTTT. This gives the protein CASSEGPFMPQHF.

The V and J genes are TRBV7-2 and TRBJ2-2; 7 nucleotides align to TRBD2. Unmatched junction bases numbered 7, after V lost 3 bases and J lost 3 bases. This CDR3 region has 16 residues. Per the germline V gene, CDR1 is SGHTA and CDR2 is FQGNSA. The CDR3 bases are TGTGCCAGCAGCTTGGGATGGGGAGGGGACACCGGGGAGCTGTTTTTT. Its translation is CASSLGWGGDTGELFF.

The chain recombines TRBV10-2 with TRBJ2-3, with D uncertain. V gave up 4 bases and J gave up 2 bases, with 13 bases separating them. This CDR3 has 15 residues. In germline, CDR1 is WSHSY, CDR2 SAAADI. For the CDR3, the DNA is TGCGCCAGCAGTGCTTCCGGGTCTAACACAGATACGCAGTATTTT. Amino acid sequence: CASSASGSNTDTQYF.